The 10 T cell receptor beta chains below were found in one sample sequenced in a study of cytomegalovirus exposure and HLA in healthy donors (dated by TCRdb to the late 2010s). To prepare the library, the immunoSEQ multiplex PCR assay was applied. The multiplex PCR relied on a mix of 60 forward primers for TCR Vbeta segments and 13 reverse primers for TCR Jbeta segments. The immuneACCESS repertoire file appears here via TCRdb, limited to in-frame rearrangements. These files lack a portion of the clones; in checked studies, under half of the deficit traces to unresolved V genes, and the cause of the others is not known. In all, the sample holds roughly 150,000 clones, and roughly 72% of those were seen once. The ten biggest clones cover approximately 2.1% of the sample. Specimen: PBMCs. These receptors originate from a man aged 35-49 years in good health and CMV-seronegative.

This chain links TRBV13 with TRBJ2-5; D gene uncertain. CDR3 length: 14 amino acids. Germline V gene lookup returns CDR1 PRHDT and CDR2 FYEKMQ (reference sequence). The V and J ends lost 3 bases and 6 bases respectively, with 14 bases between them. CDR3 sequence reads: CASSFNTPLQTQYF. The CDR3 region has the DNA TGTGCCAGCAGCTTTAACACCCCCCTTCAGACCCAGTACTTC.

The chain has TRBV5-1 and TRBJ1-1; 9 bases are a match to TRBD1. V shed 4 bases and J 0 bases; nucleotides not matched to a gene: 4. Germline-derived CDR1 and CDR2 are SGHRS and YFSETQ. The CDR3 consists of 15 residues. The CDR3 coding sequence is TGCGCCAGCAGCAGGGGACAGGGCATGAACACTGAAGCTTTCTTT. It translates to CASSRGQGMNTEAFF.

The chain uses TRBV5-1 and TRBJ1-6, with 7 bases fitting TRBD1. From germline, CDR1 is SGHRS and CDR2 YFSETQ. Trimming removed 5 bases from V and 7 bases from J; junction bases left unmatched: 9. The CDR3 loop spans 15 amino acids. The CDR3 sequence is CASRLGQGDNSPLHF. Written as DNA, the CDR3 is TGCGCCAGCAGACTGGGCCAGGGGGACAATTCACCCCTCCACTTT. The variable domain in full, with the rest retrieved from reference TRBV5-1 and TRBJ1-6, is KAGVTQTPRYLIKTRGQQVTLSCSPISGHRSVSWYQQTPGQGLQFLFEYFSETQRNKGNFPGRFSGRQFSNSRSEMNVSTLELGDSALYLCASRLGQGDNSPLHFGNGTRLTVT.

The genes are TRBV10-3 and TRBJ2-5, with 11 nucleotides matching TRBD1. Germline trimming cut 4 bases from V and 4 bases from J; bases unmatched to any gene: 2. The CDR3 has 14 residues. The germline gives CDR1 ENHRY, CDR2 SYGVKD. The CDR3 loop reads CAISGDRGGETQYF. The CDR3 nucleotides are TGTGCCATCAGTGGGGACAGGGGGGGAGAGACCCAGTACTTC.

This chain connects TRBV15 to TRBJ2-7; no definite D call. In germline, CDR1 is LNHNV, CDR2 YYDKDF (reference sequence). This CDR3 is built from 16 residues. V was trimmed by 0 bases and J by 4 bases, leaving 16 bases between them. CDR3 in DNA: TGTGCCACCAGCAGAGAAGTTTCAGGTACCGGTTACGAGCAGTACTTC. It specifies CATSREVSGTGYEQYF.

The V gene is TRBV5-1, the J gene TRBJ2-1; 8 bases align to TRBD2. Looked up from germline, CDR1 is SGHRS and CDR2 is YFSETQ. This CDR3 has 15 amino acids. Germline trimming cut 0 bases from V and 4 bases from J; bases unmatched to any gene: 3. The CDR3 nucleotides read TGCGCCAGCAGCTTGGGCGGGGGGCCATACAATGAGCAGTTCTTC. Residues: CASSLGGGPYNEQFF.

This clone was counted a single time. The genes are TRBV7-9 and TRBJ2-7, with 12 nucleotides matching TRBD1. V was clipped by 4 bases and J by 1 base; unmatched bases: 5. Per the germline V gene, CDR1 is SEHNR and CDR2 is FQNEAQ (reference sequence). The CDR3 has 16 residues. CDR3 sequence (DNA): TGTGCCAGCAGCTCCCCGGGACAGGGGGCTTCCTACGAGCAGTACTTC. Translating gives CASSSPGQGASYEQYF. Variable domain in full (rest from reference TRBV7-9 and TRBJ2-7): DTGVSQNPRHKITKRGQNVTFRCDPISEHNRLYWYRQTLGQGPEFLTYFQNEAQLEKSRLLSDRFSAERPKGSFSTLEIQRTEQGDSAMYLCASSSPGQGASYEQYFGPGTRLTVT.

This chain connects TRBV7-2 to TRBJ2-1; D is perhaps TRBD1 (5 bases). This CDR3 comprises 15 residues. Germline V gene lookup returns CDR1 SGHTA and CDR2 FQGNSA. Trimming shortened V by 0 bases and J by 8 bases, and 14 bases separated the two germline ends. The CDR3: CASSLARTTGHEQFF. The CDR3 DNA follows: TGTGCCAGCAGCTTAGCAAGGACAACGGGCCATGAGCAGTTCTTC. Full variable domain (rest looked up from reference TRBV7-2 and TRBJ2-1): GAGVSQSPSNKVTEKGKDVELRCDPISGHTALYWYRQSLGQGLEFLIYFQGNSAPDKSGLPSDRFSAERTGGSVSTLTIQRTQQEDSAVYLCASSLARTTGHEQFFGPGTRLTVL.

The genes are TRBV7-2 and TRBJ2-5, with D possibly TRBD2 on 6 matching bases. CDR3 length: 14 amino acids. Deletions cut 5 bases from V and 5 bases from J, with 15 bases between. CDR1 SGHTA and CDR2 FQGNSA come from the germline V gene. The DNA for the CDR3 is TGTGCCAGCAGCCTCCCGGGAGTTCGGGAGACCCAGTACTTC. Translated, it gives CASSLPGVRETQYF.

The chain links TRBV2 to TRBJ2-6, with 9 bases matching TRBD2. The germline CDR1 and CDR2 sequences are SNHLY and FYNNEI. The V gene end was trimmed by 3 bases and the J gene end by 0 bases; junction bases not matched to a gene: 6. The CDR3 sequence is 18 residues long. The CDR3: CASSDPSGIHSGANVLTF. The CDR3 region has the DNA TGTGCCAGCAGTGACCCTAGCGGGATCCACTCTGGGGCCAACGTCCTGACTTTC.